This TCR beta chain was captured in a study of blood T cells in healthy people across ages. Next came a second PCR, run for about 6 to 12 cycles, which used a sample-barcoded 5' primer along with a J-beta primer mix. TCRdb used MiXCR to reprocess the 5' RACE reads, holding one entry per CDR3 protein. The repertoire consists of more than 650,000 distinct CDR3 sequences, with 53% occurring once and the leading ten covering around 40%. Findings of the study overall: Roughly linear age-related decline in beta diversity appeared, significant by age about 37.

Turning to this clonotype: Its target is not known.

Germline V gene lookup returns CDR1 SQVTM and CDR2 ANQGSEA. J gave up 2 bases and V 6 bases, and 14 bases lay outside the gene matches. The CDR3 is 16 amino acids. Sequenced input: blood. The chain joins TRBV29-1 to TRBJ2-7; 9 nucleotides match TRBD1. The origin of this receptor is a man at least 80 years old in good health. As DNA, the CDR3 is TGCAGCGTCATCGCTTTCGACAGGGGGGGACCCTACGAGCAGTACTTC. Its translation is CSVIAFDRGGPYEQYF.